The T cell receptor beta chain described here comes from a study of T cells in Graves' hyperthyroidism and ophthalmopathy. Researchers amplified the TCR beta CDR3 regions from RNA transcripts. Carried out on the TCR CDR3, a first-round RT-PCR used the HTBI primer set. TCRdb recomputed calls from the multiplex PCR reads with MiXCR, one row per CDR3 protein. The sample has around 110,000 distinct CDR3 sequences; roughly 15% are singletons. This clonotype was observed at least ten times. Antigen: not known. Findings and caveats of the study: Most thyroid clonotypes with frequency above 0.001 were detected in blood.

Each diagnosis drew on symptoms, thyroxine, TRAb, thyroid ultrasound and orbital computed tomography findings. The TCR comes from a woman in her 50s with Graves' hyperthyroidism. The sequenced material came from blood.

CDR3 region: CASRLEGQDSPLHF. CDR3 sequence (DNA): TGTGCCAGCAGGTTGGAAGGTCAGGATTCACCCCTCCACTTT. The V and J genes are TRBV28 and TRBJ1-6; no clear D gene. The germline gives CDR1 MDHEN, CDR2 SYDVKM. The CDR3 spans 14 residues. V was trimmed by 6 bases and J by 8 bases, leaving 14 bases between them.